A selection of T cell receptor beta chains follows, all from one sample in a study of shared clonotypes between healthy human individuals. Clones were read by immunoSEQ multiplex PCR, and TCRdb kept only the in-frame ones, dropping some. The sample shows 950,000 to 1,200,000 clones, about 80% of them seen only once. The material sequenced was memory CD4+ T cells from PBMCs. Receptors originate from a man in his late teens or twenties in good health. Some clones in this sample may be carry-over from other donors' samples. Both conserved end residues are part of each CDR3. Each record gives: D gene, V gene, J gene, clone size, CDR3 DNA, CDR3 protein. The D gene is left open where the match is weak. Only part of the rows carry a size: once, few, many, or a class if the clone is expanded.

d_call: TRBD1; v_call: TRBV19; j_call: TRBJ2-7; clone_size: -; cdr3_nt: TGTGCCAGTAGTTGGGGCGGACAGGGGAAAGACGAGCAGTACTTC; cdr3_aa: CASSWGGQGKDEQYF
d_call: -; v_call: TRBV4-2; j_call: TRBJ1-3; clone_size: -; cdr3_nt: TGTGCCAGCAGCCAAGATCGTCTGGGTGGGGGCGCCCCCTGGAGAAACACCATATATTTT; cdr3_aa: CASSQDRLGGGAPWRNTIYF
d_call: -; v_call: TRBV20-1; j_call: TRBJ1-1; clone_size: few; cdr3_nt: TGCAGTGCTAGCGATCACTTATCTAATTTCTTT; cdr3_aa: CSASDHLSNFF
d_call: -; v_call: TRBV19; j_call: TRBJ1-5; clone_size: -; cdr3_nt: TGTGCCAGTGGCGGGTTCAATCAGCCCCAGCATTTT; cdr3_aa: CASGGFNQPQHF
d_call: TRBD1; v_call: TRBV4-3; j_call: TRBJ1-2; clone_size: -; cdr3_nt: TGCGCCAGCAGCCAAGATAATTCGTGGACAGGGTATGGCTACACCTTC; cdr3_aa: CASSQDNSWTGYGYTF
d_call: -; v_call: TRBV6-5; j_call: TRBJ2-5; clone_size: once; cdr3_nt: TGTGCCAGCAGTTACGGGGGGCAAAGCAAAGAGACCCAGTACTTC; cdr3_aa: CASSYGGQSKETQYF
d_call: -; v_call: TRBV29-1; j_call: TRBJ2-1; clone_size: -; cdr3_nt: TGCAGCGTTCAAACCTACAATGAGCAGTTCTTC; cdr3_aa: CSVQTYNEQFF
d_call: -; v_call: TRBV9; j_call: TRBJ1-5; clone_size: -; cdr3_nt: TGTGCCAGCAGCGTAGGAGGCGGGCGACAGCCCCAGCATTTT; cdr3_aa: CASSVGGGRQPQHF
d_call: -; v_call: TRBV9; j_call: TRBJ2-7; clone_size: -; cdr3_nt: TGTGCCAGCAGCGCCCAGGTATCAGGTACCTACGAGCAGTACTTC; cdr3_aa: CASSAQVSGTYEQYF
d_call: -; v_call: TRBV4-3; j_call: TRBJ1-4; clone_size: -; cdr3_nt: TGCGCCAGCAGCCAAGATCCCCACCTTACTAATGAAAAACTGTTTTTT; cdr3_aa: CASSQDPHLTNEKLFF
d_call: -; v_call: TRBV5-1; j_call: TRBJ2-5; clone_size: -; cdr3_nt: TGCGCCAGCAGGCAGGACCCCTATGGGAGGGAGACCCAGTACTTC; cdr3_aa: CASRQDPYGRETQYF
d_call: -; v_call: TRBV30; j_call: TRBJ1-1; clone_size: few; cdr3_nt: TGTGCCTGGAGTGTAAGGATGAACACTGAAGCTTTCTTT; cdr3_aa: CAWSVRMNTEAFF
d_call: -; v_call: TRBV7-2; j_call: TRBJ1-1; clone_size: once; cdr3_nt: TGTGCCAGCAGCTTCTCGGGGGCAAACACTGAAGCTTTCTTT; cdr3_aa: CASSFSGANTEAFF
d_call: -; v_call: TRBV30; j_call: TRBJ1-5; clone_size: -; cdr3_nt: TGTGCCTGGTCTCAGGGACACAAAAATCAGCCCCAGCATTTT; cdr3_aa: CAWSQGHKNQPQHF
d_call: -; v_call: TRBV28; j_call: TRBJ2-7; clone_size: -; cdr3_nt: TGTGCCGCCAGCAGTACGGGCGAGACCTACGAGCAGTACTTC; cdr3_aa: CAASSTGETYEQYF
d_call: -; v_call: TRBV30; j_call: TRBJ2-3; clone_size: -; cdr3_nt: TGTGCCTGGAACCAGTTGGGTGGAGCAGATACGCAGTATTTT; cdr3_aa: CAWNQLGGADTQYF
d_call: -; v_call: TRBV2; j_call: TRBJ2-7; clone_size: -; cdr3_nt: TGTGCCAGCAGTGAACGTGAGAGCTCCTACGAGCAGTACTTC; cdr3_aa: CASSERESSYEQYF
d_call: -; v_call: TRBV19; j_call: TRBJ2-6; clone_size: -; cdr3_nt: TGTGCCAGTAGCAGGAAACAGGTTGCCTCCTCTGGGGCCAACGTCCTGACTTTC; cdr3_aa: CASSRKQVASSGANVLTF
d_call: -; v_call: TRBV5-1; j_call: TRBJ2-3; clone_size: -; cdr3_nt: TGCGCCAGCAGTCCTGGATCGCCGGATACGCAGTATTTT; cdr3_aa: CASSPGSPDTQYF
d_call: TRBD1; v_call: TRBV25-1; j_call: TRBJ1-1; clone_size: -; cdr3_nt: TGTGCCAGCAGTGAATGGACAGGGGGGACTGAAGCTTTCTTT; cdr3_aa: CASSEWTGGTEAFF
d_call: -; v_call: TRBV19; j_call: TRBJ1-2; clone_size: -; cdr3_nt: TGTGCCAGTAGCTCACCGGGAGACAAATACTATGGCTACACCTTC; cdr3_aa: CASSSPGDKYYGYTF
d_call: TRBD1; v_call: TRBV5-8; j_call: TRBJ1-5; clone_size: few; cdr3_nt: TGTGCCAGCAGTCCAGACAGGGATCGTCAGCCCCAGCATTTT; cdr3_aa: CASSPDRDRQPQHF
d_call: TRBD2; v_call: TRBV15; j_call: TRBJ2-1; clone_size: -; cdr3_nt: TGTGCCACCAGCAGAGATACTAGCGGGAGGCCGGACATATACAATGAGCAGTTCTTC; cdr3_aa: CATSRDTSGRPDIYNEQFF
d_call: -; v_call: TRBV5-1; j_call: TRBJ2-1; clone_size: -; cdr3_nt: TGCGCCAGCAGCCTAAACCAAGATGTGAAGCAGTTCTTC; cdr3_aa: CASSLNQDVKQFF
d_call: -; v_call: TRBV27; j_call: TRBJ1-1; clone_size: -; cdr3_nt: TGTGCCAGCAGCCAAATATCAGGCCAGAACACTGAAGCTTTCTTT; cdr3_aa: CASSQISGQNTEAFF
d_call: -; v_call: TRBV28; j_call: TRBJ1-1; clone_size: few; cdr3_nt: TGTGCCAGCATACATCTAAAAGAAGCTTTCTTT; cdr3_aa: CASIHLKEAFF
d_call: TRBD2; v_call: TRBV5-1; j_call: TRBJ2-7; clone_size: -; cdr3_nt: TGCGCCAGCAGCTTACTAGCGGGCTACGAGCAGTACTTC; cdr3_aa: CASSLLAGYEQYF
d_call: -; v_call: TRBV7-9; j_call: TRBJ1-2; clone_size: -; cdr3_nt: TGTGCCAGCAGCTTAGCGAACGGGAGGGAAGATGGCTACACCTTC; cdr3_aa: CASSLANGREDGYTF
d_call: -; v_call: TRBV27; j_call: TRBJ1-2; clone_size: few; cdr3_nt: TGTGCCAGCAGTTTAAACAGTGGGGTGGGCTACACCTTC; cdr3_aa: CASSLNSGVGYTF
d_call: -; v_call: TRBV18; j_call: TRBJ2-5; clone_size: once; cdr3_nt: TGTGCCAGCCAGGGACTCCCCCTAGAGACCCAGTACTTC; cdr3_aa: CASQGLPLETQYF
d_call: -; v_call: TRBV7-9; j_call: TRBJ2-5; clone_size: -; cdr3_nt: TGTGCCAGCAGTCGGGCCCAAGAGACCCAGTACTTC; cdr3_aa: CASSRAQETQYF
d_call: TRBD2; v_call: TRBV7-9; j_call: TRBJ2-3; clone_size: -; cdr3_nt: TGTGCCAGCAGCTTAGCGGGACTAGCGGATACGCAGTATTTT; cdr3_aa: CASSLAGLADTQYF
d_call: -; v_call: TRBV29-1; j_call: TRBJ2-7; clone_size: -; cdr3_nt: TGCAGCACCGGGGGGACAGGATACGAGCAGTACTTC; cdr3_aa: CSTGGTGYEQYF
d_call: TRBD1; v_call: TRBV6-4; j_call: TRBJ1-2; clone_size: -; cdr3_nt: TGTGCCAGCAGTGACTCTTGGGACAGGGAAGGGTATGGCTACACCTTC; cdr3_aa: CASSDSWDREGYGYTF
d_call: -; v_call: TRBV6-5; j_call: TRBJ2-7; clone_size: -; cdr3_nt: TGTGCCAGCATGTCAGGGACAAGCTTGGGGGAGCAGTACTTC; cdr3_aa: CASMSGTSLGEQYF
d_call: -; v_call: TRBV19; j_call: TRBJ1-1; clone_size: -; cdr3_nt: TGTGCCACTACAGACAGAGGGGTCACTGAAGCTTTCTTT; cdr3_aa: CATTDRGVTEAFF
d_call: -; v_call: TRBV5-1; j_call: TRBJ1-3; clone_size: -; cdr3_nt: TGCGCCAGCAGCACGGGAGGCCTTGGAAACACCATATATTTT; cdr3_aa: CASSTGGLGNTIYF
d_call: -; v_call: TRBV4-1; j_call: TRBJ2-1; clone_size: -; cdr3_nt: TGCGCCAGCAGCCAAGGCGTAGCGGAATACAATGAGCAGTTCTTC; cdr3_aa: CASSQGVAEYNEQFF
d_call: -; v_call: TRBV2; j_call: TRBJ2-2; clone_size: -; cdr3_nt: TGTGCCAGCTCTCGGTTGCCGAACACCGGGGAGCTGTTTTTT; cdr3_aa: CASSRLPNTGELFF
d_call: TRBD2; v_call: TRBV28; j_call: TRBJ2-1; clone_size: once; cdr3_nt: TGTGCCAGCAGTGAAGGTAGCGGGAGGGACTCGAGTGGTGAGCAGTTCTTC; cdr3_aa: CASSEGSGRDSSGEQFF
d_call: TRBD2; v_call: TRBV5-1; j_call: TRBJ2-1; clone_size: -; cdr3_nt: TGCGCCAGCAGCCATCTGACAGGGATGACTAGCGGGGACTACAATGAGCAGTTCTTC; cdr3_aa: CASSHLTGMTSGDYNEQFF
d_call: TRBD2; v_call: TRBV30; j_call: TRBJ2-1; clone_size: -; cdr3_nt: TGTGCCTGGAGTGGTCCGGGACTAGCGGGACTGAATGAGCAGTTCTTC; cdr3_aa: CAWSGPGLAGLNEQFF